This record concerns one T cell receptor beta chain sequence. Its target is not known. These data belong to a study of cytomegalovirus exposure and HLA in healthy donors. Study-level findings and limits: In a later analysis, V- and J-gene trimming of beta chains associated with a DCLRE1C missense variant, replicated independently. There were some 150 TCR beta chains listed as cytomegalovirus-associated. Both high specificity and high sensitivity reportedly marked the classifier's diagnosis of cytomegalovirus status.

The donors gave bone marrow, and they were healthy. Per the germline V gene, CDR1 is MNHEY and CDR2 is SVGAGI. The CDR3 sequence is 13 residues long. V shed 2 bases and J shed 1 base, with 6 bases lying between them. The PCR ran on 60 Vbeta and 13 Jbeta primers. The table came from immunoSEQ multiplex PCR; TCRdb's copy has only in-frame clones and leaves some out. The sample includes 120,000 to 150,000 clones, over 60% of them seen just once. The chain couples TRBV6-5 to TRBJ2-7; no clear D. This clonotype originated in a woman aged 40-49 years in good health and CMV-seronegative. The sample comprised PBMCs. CDR3 sequence reads: CASSYAESYEQYF. For the CDR3, the DNA is TGTGCCAGCAGTTACGCGGAGTCCTACGAGCAGTACTTC.